This T cell receptor beta chain was found in a study of cytomegalovirus exposure and HLA in healthy donors. Study conclusions and caveats: 164 TCR beta chains were listed as cytomegalovirus-associated. For cytomegalovirus status, the classifier reportedly gave diagnoses with high specificity and sensitivity. In a later analysis, a genetic analysis reported fewer productive-TCR N-insertions in an Asian-associated ancestry cluster than the cohort average. TCR beta V segments were, for the most part, productive about 87% or about 30% of the time in an earlier analysis.

PCR primers comprised 60 Vbeta and 13 Jbeta primers. TCRdb's copy holds only in-frame clones and misses some; the assay was immunoSEQ multiplex PCR. The sample holds around 150,000 clones; about 80% are singletons and the top ten take roughly 0.7%. Notes on this clone: Antigen unknown.

V was trimmed by 0 bases and J by 8 bases, leaving 13 bases between them. Germline lookup yields CDR1 MNHEY and CDR2 SVGAGI. The CDR3 runs 14 residues. The sequenced sample was PBMCs. The gene calls are TRBV6-5 and TRBJ1-2; possibly TRBD1 for D (5 bases). This clonotype was obtained from a male donor in good health and CMV-seronegative. The CDR3 is CASSYSRQRGGYTF. CDR3 bases: TGTGCCAGCAGTTACTCGAGACAGCGTGGGGGCTACACCTTC.